The 27 T cell receptor beta chains below come from one sample, sequenced in a study of blood T cell repertoires in COVID-19. Sequencing was performed with immunoSEQ multiplex PCR; in TCRdb, only in-frame clones are kept and a portion is missing. The sample records 250,000 to 350,000 clones, 88% being singletons. The sequencing sample was made of peripheral blood. These receptors were taken from a woman younger than 45 with COVID-19, enrolled during active disease.

Only one count was recorded for this clone. The chain links TRBV30 to TRBJ2-6, with TRBD1 matching 7 bases. The junction had 13 bases not matched to a gene; V was cut back by 0 bases and J by 2 bases. The CDR3 spans 19 residues. Germline V gives CDR1 GTSNPN, CDR2 SVGIG (reference sequence). The CDR3 nucleotides read TGTGCCTGGAGTGTACGCTGGCAGGGGGTGGATCCTGGGGCCAACGTCCTGACTTTC. Its translation is CAWSVRWQGVDPGANVLTF.

The chain is built from TRBV19 and TRBJ2-2, with TRBD1 matching over 9 bases. The germline CDR1 and CDR2 sequences are LNHDA and SQIVND (reference sequence). The CDR3 sequence is 15 residues long. The V and J ends lost 2 bases and 8 bases, in that order; junction bases with no gene match: 6. The CDR3 sequence: CASSISPGTGGELFF. As DNA, the CDR3 is TGTGCCAGTAGTATAAGCCCGGGGACAGGGGGGGAGCTGTTTTTT.

V and J are TRBV5-1 and TRBJ2-5, with 8 bases aligning to TRBD1. CDR3 length equals 15 residues. Germline lookup yields CDR1 SGHRS and CDR2 YFSETQ. With V trimmed by 4 bases and J by 2 bases, 7 bases remained unmatched. The CDR3 DNA is TGCGCCAGCAGCAGTGGACAGGGTCAGCAAGAGACCCAGTACTTC. Translation: CASSSGQGQQETQYF. Using reference TRBV5-1 and TRBJ2-5 for the parts outside the CDR3, the full variable domain is KAGVTQTPRYLIKTRGQQVTLSCSPISGHRSVSWYQQTPGQGLQFLFEYFSETQRNKGNFPGRFSGRQFSNSRSEMNVSTLELGDSALYLCASSSGQGQQETQYFGPGTRLLVL.

The rearrangement joins TRBV7-9 to TRBJ2-2, with TRBD2 as a possible D gene (6 bases). CDR3 length equals 15 residues. Germline CDR1 SEHNR, CDR2 FQNEAQ (reference sequence). Deletions cut 10 bases from V and 6 bases from J, with 21 bases between. The CDR3 DNA is TGTGCCACCCACCTTGGATGGCCGGGAGCCGGGGAGCTGTTTTTT. Its protein product is CATHLGWPGAGELFF.

Written as DNA, the CDR3 is TGTGCCAGCAGCTTATACGATCGGTCGTTAGTTGCAGCGAAGTACAATGAGCAGTTCTTC. Residues: CASSLYDRSLVAAKYNEQFF. This chain uses TRBV7-3 with TRBJ2-1; D remains unclear. The V and J ends lost 2 bases and 4 bases respectively, with 27 bases between them. The CDR3 is made up of 20 amino acids. Germline values: CDR1 SGHTA, CDR2 FQGTGA.

The chain links TRBV4-2 to TRBJ2-7; possible D gene TRBD2, 5 bases. CDR1 and CDR2 (germline): LGHNA, YNFKEQ. CDR3 length equals 13 residues. Trimming took off 2 bases at V and 6 bases at J, with 11 bases between the two ends. CDR3 coding DNA: TGTGCCAGCAGCCAAAGTAGAGGAGGCGAGCAGTACTTC. It specifies CASSQSRGGEQYF.

The chain couples TRBV18 to TRBJ2-7; D unresolved. V dropped 3 bases and J dropped 0 bases, with 6 bases sitting between them. Germline CDR1 reads KGHSH; CDR2 reads LQKENI. The CDR3 totals 13 residues. CDR3 region: CASSPSSSYEQYF. The CDR3 DNA sequence: TGTGCCAGCTCACCTTCTAGCTCCTACGAGCAGTACTTC.

This chain uses TRBV4-1 with TRBJ1-2; unclear D gene. Germline V gene data show CDR1 as MGHRA and CDR2 as YSYEKL. Trimming stripped 2 bases from V and 6 bases from J, with 10 bases between. The CDR3 is made up of 13 amino acids. In DNA, the CDR3 is TGCGCCAGCAGCCAACCAACGACTGATGGCTACACCTTC. This translates into CASSQPTTDGYTF.

J is TRBJ2-7 and V is TRBV28, with 7 positions matching TRBD2. There are 14 residues in the CDR3. CDR1 MDHEN and CDR2 SYDVKM come from the germline V gene. V shed 10 bases and J 3 bases; nucleotides not matched to a gene: 12. For the CDR3, the DNA is TGTGCCACCGCCTACGGGACTACCATCTACGAGCAGTACTTC. Amino acids: CATAYGTTIYEQYF.

This clone was counted a single time. CDR3 nucleotides: TGTGCCAGCTCACCACCCACAGCGGGAGGGGCGACCTACGAGCAGTACTTC. Residues: CASSPPTAGGATYEQYF. This chain uses TRBV18 with TRBJ2-7; the match to TRBD2 covers 10 bases. Trimming at V came to 0 bases and at J to 2 bases, leaving 7 bases not matched to a gene. Germline V gene lookup returns CDR1 KGHSH and CDR2 LQKENI. This CDR3 comprises 17 residues.

The chain joins TRBV7-9 to TRBJ1-5; D remains ambiguous. CDR1 is SEHNR, CDR2 FQNEAQ, per germline (reference sequence). The CDR3 is 13 amino acids. The V end was cut by 8 bases, the J end by 4 bases, with 12 bases between. CDR3 sequence reads: CASAKSENQPQHF. DNA of the CDR3: TGTGCCAGCGCAAAGTCTGAGAATCAGCCCCAGCATTTT.

The chain uses TRBV25-1 and TRBJ1-2; D remains ambiguous. Deletions cut 4 bases from V and 8 bases from J, with 8 bases between. This CDR3 has 11 amino acids. Germline values: CDR1 MGHDK, CDR2 SYGVNS. This chain's CDR3 is CASSGRGGYTF. The CDR3 coding sequence is TGTGCCAGCAGTGGCCGCGGGGGCTACACCTTC.

The gene calls are TRBV29-1 and TRBJ2-6; maybe TRBD1 (6 bases). Trimming cost V 6 bases and J 2 bases, with 14 bases left between them. CDR3 length equals 15 residues. In germline, CDR1 is SQVTM, CDR2 ANQGSEA. The CDR3 sequence: CSVTKQGTGANVLTF. CDR3 nucleotides: TGCAGCGTCACAAAACAGGGTACTGGGGCCAACGTCCTGACTTTC.

This clone was counted between two and nine times. The rearrangement uses TRBV11-2 and TRBJ1-5; TRBD1 is a possible D gene (6 bases). Per germline, CDR1 SGHAT and CDR2 FQNNGV. CDR3 length: 15 residues. Deletions cut 5 bases from V and 2 bases from J, with 13 bases between. This CDR3 reads CASSPGGHRNQPQHF. Here the CDR3 DNA reads TGTGCCAGCAGCCCCGGGGGGCATCGCAATCAGCCCCAGCATTTT.

This clone was detected once. The chain's CDR3 is CASSPSWGAGYEQYF. In DNA, the CDR3 is TGTGCCAGCTCACCGTCGTGGGGCGCGGGATACGAGCAGTACTTC. The chain combines TRBV18 with TRBJ2-7; a weak D match, TRBD2 (6 bases). Per the germline V gene, CDR1 is KGHSH and CDR2 is LQKENI. CDR3 length: 15 amino acids. Trimming removed 3 bases from V and 4 bases from J, with 16 bases in between.

The J gene is TRBJ2-3, the V gene TRBV6-1; 9 bases align to TRBD2. This CDR3 is built from 16 residues. Germline CDR1 reads MNHNS; CDR2 reads SASEGT. After removal of 2 bases from V and 4 bases from J, the junction contained 7 bases not matched to a gene. CDR3 sequence: CASSENAGGPSDTQYF. In DNA, the CDR3 is TGTGCCAGCAGTGAAAACGCGGGAGGGCCGTCAGATACGCAGTATTTT.

This sequence joins TRBV11-2 and TRBJ2-5; 10 positions agree with TRBD1. With V trimmed by 3 bases and J by 4 bases, 2 bases remained unmatched. CDR1 is SGHAT and CDR2 is FQNNGV in the germline V gene. This CDR3 spans 14 amino acids. The CDR3 loop reads CASSLTGGVETQYF. DNA for the CDR3: TGTGCCAGCAGCTTGACAGGGGGCGTAGAGACCCAGTACTTC. The complete variable domain, with remaining parts taken from reference TRBV11-2 and TRBJ2-5, reads EAGVAQSPRYKIIEKRQSVAFWCNPISGHATLYWYQQILGQGPKLLIQFQNNGVVDDSQLPKDRFSAERLKGVDSTLKIQPAKLEDSAVYLCASSLTGGVETQYFGPGTRLLVL.

The chain combines TRBV15 with TRBJ1-3, with a possible D match to TRBD1 (5 bases). With 1 base removed from V and 0 bases from J, the gap between germline ends came to 10 bases. The CDR3 runs to 16 residues. Germline V gives CDR1 LNHNV, CDR2 YYDKDF (reference sequence). The CDR3 region is CATSRGWGGSGNTIYF. For the CDR3, the DNA is TGTGCCACCAGCAGAGGGTGGGGGGGCTCTGGAAACACCATATATTTT. Together with reference TRBV15 and TRBJ1-3, the CDR3 gives the full variable domain: DAMVIQNPRYQVTQFGKPVTLSCSQTLNHNVMYWYQQKSSQAPKLLFHYYDKDFNNEADTPDNFQSRRPNTSFCFLDIRSPGLGDTAMYLCATSRGWGGSGNTIYFGEGSWLTVV.

V is TRBV19 and J is TRBJ2-2; 9 bases are shared with TRBD1. Trimming cost V 5 bases and J 3 bases; bases outside gene matches: 1. The CDR3 spans 14 residues. Germline CDR1 is LNHDA and CDR2 is SQIVND (reference sequence). The CDR3 DNA reads TGTGCCAGTAGTGGGACAGGGTACACCGGGGAGCTGTTTTTT. Translated: CASSGTGYTGELFF.

The J gene is TRBJ2-3, the V gene TRBV6-5; no firm D call. The CDR3 has 14 amino acids. CDR1 is MNHEY, CDR2 SVGAGI, per germline. V gave up 6 bases and J gave up 2 bases, with 12 bases separating them. This CDR3 is CASRSSLSTDTQYF. The CDR3 region has the DNA TGTGCCAGCAGGTCTAGTCTCTCCACAGATACGCAGTATTTT.

This clone was observed a handful of times. The rearrangement joins TRBV6-2 or TRBV6-3 to TRBJ1-1, with 7 bases that match TRBD1. Germline V gene data show CDR1 as MNHEY and CDR2 as SVGEGT. The CDR3 totals 15 residues. With 2 bases clipped from V and 0 bases from J, the junction kept 3 bases outside the gene matches. The CDR3 DNA reads as TGTGCCAGCAGTTACCGGGACAGTGTGAACACTGAAGCTTTCTTT. It specifies CASSYRDSVNTEAFF.

The chain links TRBV5-1 to TRBJ2-2; D perhaps matches TRBD1 (5 bases). The CDR3 sequence is 16 residues long. Trimming took off 0 bases at V and 3 bases at J, with 12 bases between the two ends. Germline-derived CDR1 and CDR2 are SGHRS and YFSETQ. CDR3 loop: CASSLAPQVDTGELFF. CDR3 in DNA: TGCGCCAGCAGCTTGGCCCCACAGGTGGACACCGGGGAGCTGTTTTTT.

This chain uses TRBV5-6 with TRBJ1-1, with D hard to call. Germline CDR1 reads SGHDT; CDR2 reads YYEEEE. V dropped 5 bases and J dropped 4 bases, with 18 bases sitting between them. CDR3 length equals 15 residues. The CDR3 bases are TGTGCCAGCAGTCGTGCACACCCCCGAGGCACTGAAGCTTTCTTT. Protein product: CASSRAHPRGTEAFF.

The CDR3 here is CASSRLVRQETQYF. CDR3 bases: TGTGCCAGCAGCCGACTAGTCAGACAAGAGACCCAGTACTTC. The V gene is TRBV11-2, the J gene TRBJ2-5; TRBD2 might be the D (6 bases). Trimming stripped 5 bases from V and 2 bases from J, with 12 bases between. Germline CDR1 reads SGHAT; CDR2 reads FQNNGV. The CDR3 consists of 14 residues.

This clone was seen just once. J is TRBJ2-1 and V is TRBV10-1; 14 bases are a match to TRBD2. In germline, CDR1 is WNHNN, CDR2 SYGVQD (reference sequence). V lost 3 bases, J lost 7 bases, and 14 bases stayed unmatched. The CDR3 length is 19 residues. The CDR3 here is CASSDQGLAGVGGGNEQFF. CDR3 coding DNA: TGCGCCAGCAGTGATCAGGGACTAGCGGGAGTCGGAGGAGGAAATGAGCAGTTCTTC.

V is TRBV6-4 and J is TRBJ2-3; TRBD2 aligns across 7 bases. Unmatched junction bases numbered 3, after V lost 0 bases and J lost 3 bases. This CDR3 has 15 residues. The germline gives CDR1 MRHNA, CDR2 SNTAGT. The CDR3 sequence: CASSDSNSGTDTQYF. As DNA, the CDR3 is TGTGCCAGCAGTGACTCCAATAGCGGGACAGATACGCAGTATTTT.

The chain uses TRBV19 and TRBJ2-7; a possible D gene is TRBD1 (5 bases). The germline gives CDR1 LNHDA, CDR2 SQIVND (reference sequence). V lost 3 bases, J lost 1 base, and 10 bases lay in between. The CDR3 spans 14 residues. The chain's CDR3 is CASSIKGPSYEQYF. The CDR3, as DNA: TGTGCCAGTAGTATTAAGGGGCCTTCCTACGAGCAGTACTTC.